This T cell receptor (beta chain) comes out of a study of human T cells and chemical hapten exposure. Across the whole study: TCR yield per sample varied, mainly due to pooled library volumes.

Trimming shortened V by 4 bases and J by 4 bases, and 13 bases separated the two germline ends. The CDR3 consists of 14 residues. Germline CDR1 reads PRHDT; CDR2 reads FYEKMQ (reference sequence). On this clonotype itself: The antigen remains unidentified.

The time point is: pre-sensitization, week 0. Treatment given: therapeutic diphenylcyclopropenone sensitization with weekly scalp DPC. Study-wide findings and caveats: It should be noted that donors had alopecia, so their immune response may differ from healthy people's.

Individual cDNA molecules (in the library) carried attached unique molecular identifiers. From the RACE reads, TCRdb called clonotypes with MiXCR, one entry per CDR3 protein. The sample records approximately 320,000 distinct CDR3 sequences, around 5% being singletons. This TCR came from a woman aged 18-29 years with alopecia areata. Some clones in this sample may be carry-over from other donors' samples. The chain recombines TRBV13 with TRBJ1-2; D may be TRBD1 (6 bases). The source material was whole blood, sampled in connection with sensitization to the hapten diphenylcyclopropenone (DPC). In nucleotides, the CDR3 is TGTGCCAGCAGCTCCTACAGGGAGACCTATGGCTACACCTTC. It yields the protein CASSSYRETYGYTF.